This TCR beta chain emerged from a study of T cell responses to AZD1222 COVID-19 vaccine. Study overall: Pooled samples include second doses given at about 4 or 12 weeks.

This CDR3 is built from 14 residues. Between the trimmed V and J ends, which lost 0 bases and 6 bases, there was a span of 11 bases. From germline, CDR1 is LNHNV and CDR2 YYDKDF (reference sequence). Produced via immunoSEQ multiplex PCR; TCRdb's table is partial and in-frame only. The sample records approximately 84,000 clones, roughly nine tenths being singletons. Note on this clone: Its cognate antigen is unknown.

Whole-study results and caveats: Unmutated regions of variants are reportedly targeted by nearly half of spike-specific TCRs. Spike-wide coverage was observed for vaccine-associated CD4 TCRs, with dominant responses at 160-218 and 743-854.

This chain joins TRBV15 and TRBJ1-2; D remains ambiguous. The source of this sequence is an adult in good health. Sequencing used peripheral blood, obtained on day 0 of AZD1222 vaccination. CDR3: CATSRDRGFDGYTF. The CDR3 region has the DNA TGTGCCACCAGCAGAGATCGGGGTTTTGATGGCTACACCTTC.